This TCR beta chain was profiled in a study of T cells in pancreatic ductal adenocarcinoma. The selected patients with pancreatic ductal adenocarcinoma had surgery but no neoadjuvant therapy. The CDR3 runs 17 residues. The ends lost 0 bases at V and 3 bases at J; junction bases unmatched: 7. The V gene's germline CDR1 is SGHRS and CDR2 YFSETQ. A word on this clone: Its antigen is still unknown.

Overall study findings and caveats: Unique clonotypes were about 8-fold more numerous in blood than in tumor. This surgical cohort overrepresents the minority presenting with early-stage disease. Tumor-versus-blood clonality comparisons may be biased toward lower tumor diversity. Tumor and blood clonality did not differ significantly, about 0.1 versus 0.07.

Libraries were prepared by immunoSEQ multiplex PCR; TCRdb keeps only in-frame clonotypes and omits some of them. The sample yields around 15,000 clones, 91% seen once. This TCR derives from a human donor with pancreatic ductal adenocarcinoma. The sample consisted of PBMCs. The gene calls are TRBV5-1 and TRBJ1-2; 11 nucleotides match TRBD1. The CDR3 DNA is TGCGCCAGCAGCTTGGCCGGACAGGGGGCAGGGGACTATGGCTACACCTTC. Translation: CASSLAGQGAGDYGYTF.